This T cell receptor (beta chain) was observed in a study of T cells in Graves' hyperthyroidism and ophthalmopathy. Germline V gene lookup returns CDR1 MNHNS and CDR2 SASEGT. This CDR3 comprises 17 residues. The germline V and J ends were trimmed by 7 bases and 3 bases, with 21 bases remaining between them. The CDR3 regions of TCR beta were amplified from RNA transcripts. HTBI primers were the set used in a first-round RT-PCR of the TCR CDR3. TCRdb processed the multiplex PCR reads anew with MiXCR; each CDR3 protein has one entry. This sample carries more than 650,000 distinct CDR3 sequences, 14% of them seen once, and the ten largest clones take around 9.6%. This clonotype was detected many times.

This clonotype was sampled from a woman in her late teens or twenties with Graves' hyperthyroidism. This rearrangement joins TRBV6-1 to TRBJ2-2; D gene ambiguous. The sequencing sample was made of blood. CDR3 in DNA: TGTGCCAGCACCCGCCGTCTGACCGGCGGTGACACCGGGGAGCTGTTTTTT. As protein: CASTRRLTGGDTGELFF.